This T cell receptor beta chain is drawn from a study of technical replicates of blood from a few donors. Germline V CDR1 and CDR2: MNHEY, SMNVEV (reference sequence). V lost 7 bases, J lost 4 bases, and 6 bases stayed unmatched. This CDR3 has 14 residues. Profiling relied on immunoSEQ multiplex PCR, and the TCRdb table lists in-frame clones only, not all of them. The sample contains about 74,000 clones, around 95% of which appear only once. The sequenced sample was T cells isolated from PBMCs. This chain joins TRBV27 and TRBJ2-1; 8 nucleotides line up with TRBD2. The clonotype originates from a human donor in good health. CDR3 sequence reads: CASTLAGGYNEQFF. The CDR3 DNA reads TGTGCCAGCACCCTAGCGGGCGGTTACAATGAGCAGTTCTTC.